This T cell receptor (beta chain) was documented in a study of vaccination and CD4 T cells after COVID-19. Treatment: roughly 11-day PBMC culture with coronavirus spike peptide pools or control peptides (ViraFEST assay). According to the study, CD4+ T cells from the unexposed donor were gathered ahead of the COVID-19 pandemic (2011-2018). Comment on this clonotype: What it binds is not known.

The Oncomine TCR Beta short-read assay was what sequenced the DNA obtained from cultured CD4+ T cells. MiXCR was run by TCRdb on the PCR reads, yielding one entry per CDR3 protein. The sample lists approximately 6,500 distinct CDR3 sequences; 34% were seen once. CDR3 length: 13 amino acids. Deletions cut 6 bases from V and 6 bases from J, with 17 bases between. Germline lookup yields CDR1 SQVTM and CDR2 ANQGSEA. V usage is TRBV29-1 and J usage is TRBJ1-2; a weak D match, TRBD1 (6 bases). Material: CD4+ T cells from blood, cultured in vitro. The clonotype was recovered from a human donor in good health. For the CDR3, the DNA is TGCAGCGTCTCCGGGCGACAGGTGGATGGCTACACCTTC. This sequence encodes CSVSGRQVDGYTF. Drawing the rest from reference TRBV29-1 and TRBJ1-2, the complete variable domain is SAVISQKPSRDICQRGTSLTIQCQVDSQVTMMFWYRQQPGQSLTLIATANQGSEATYESGFVIDKFPISRPNLTFSTLTVSNMSPEDSSIYLCSVSGRQVDGYTFGSGTRLTVV.